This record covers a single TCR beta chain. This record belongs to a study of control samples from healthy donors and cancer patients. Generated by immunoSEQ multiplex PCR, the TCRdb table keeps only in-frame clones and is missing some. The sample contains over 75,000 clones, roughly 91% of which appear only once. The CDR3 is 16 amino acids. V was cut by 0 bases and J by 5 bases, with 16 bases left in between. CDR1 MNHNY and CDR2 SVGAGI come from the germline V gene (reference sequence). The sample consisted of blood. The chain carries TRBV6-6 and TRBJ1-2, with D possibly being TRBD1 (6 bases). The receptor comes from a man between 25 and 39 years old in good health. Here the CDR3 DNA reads TGTGCCAGCAGTTACTCGCCCGCCGGACAGACATATGGCTACACCTTC. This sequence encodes CASSYSPAGQTYGYTF.